This T cell receptor (beta chain) derives from a study of shared clonotypes between healthy human individuals. Study overall: CD4 naive and memory got three plates each, CD8 naive two, CD8 memory one.

Overall study results and limits: Several donors held approximately 4.6% of naive CD4 clonotypes in common.

Per the study methods: From ImmunoSEQ came sequences covering only the junction and carrying no quality scores, so filtering differed. Sequencing was performed with immunoSEQ multiplex PCR; in TCRdb, only in-frame clones are kept and a portion is missing. That table supplies the V and J calls and clone size; D and trimming were determined from the DNA. In the table there are under 2.5 million clones, around 93% of which are singletons. Notes on this clone: Its antigen remains unknown.

Subsets obtained from CD4+ cells comprised CD45RA+ naive and CD45RA-negative memory cells. Sequenced sample: naive CD4+ T cells from PBMCs. As to subset: CD45RA+ positively selected. The clonotype originates from a young man in good health. Some clones in this sample may be carry-over from other donors' samples.

CDR3 sequence: CASSRQGSTYGEQYF. In DNA, the CDR3 is TGTGCCAGCAGCCGACAGGGGTCGACTTACGGCGAGCAGTACTTC. The chain recombines TRBV7-6 with TRBJ2-7; TRBD1 matches 8 bases. The V gene's germline CDR1 is SGHVS and CDR2 FNYEAQ. The CDR3 totals 15 residues. Unmatched junction bases numbered 12, after V lost 5 bases and J lost 6 bases.